Listed below are T cell receptor beta chains from one sample, sequenced in a study of T cell responses to AZD1222 COVID-19 vaccine. Produced via immunoSEQ multiplex PCR; TCRdb's table is partial and in-frame only. The sample yields 100,000 or so clones, 80% to 90% seen once. Source: peripheral blood, taken on day 0 of MenACWY control vaccination. Source of these receptors: an adult in good health. Both conserved end residues are part of each CDR3. A D gene is named only where the DNA matches it firmly. The size of a clone is reported for some rows only, either as once, few or many, or as a class for expanded clones.

CDR3 protein: CASSLGRPGPGNEQFF
CDR3 DNA: TGTGCCAGCAGCTTGGGTAGGCCAGGCCCGGGCAATGAGCAGTTCTTC
clone size: NA
D gene: NA
V gene: TRBV5-6
J gene: TRBJ2-1

CDR3 protein: CASSLNSGGNQPQHF
CDR3 DNA: TGTGCCAGCAGCTTAAATTCGGGAGGCAATCAGCCCCAGCATTTT
clone size: once
D gene: NA
V gene: TRBV7-2
J gene: TRBJ1-5

CDR3 protein: CASSSRTENTEAFF
CDR3 DNA: TGTGCCAGCAGCTCCCGGACCGAGAACACTGAAGCTTTCTTT
clone size: NA
D gene: NA
V gene: TRBV5-8
J gene: TRBJ1-1

CDR3 protein: CASSYGSNDQPQHF
CDR3 DNA: TGTGCCAGCAGTTACGGGTCGAATGATCAGCCCCAGCATTTT
clone size: NA
D gene: NA
V gene: TRBV28
J gene: TRBJ1-5

CDR3 protein: CASSFILTDTQYF
CDR3 DNA: TGTGCCAGCAGCTTCATCCTAACAGATACGCAGTATTTT
clone size: NA
D gene: NA
V gene: TRBV7-2
J gene: TRBJ2-3

CDR3 protein: CASSPPQVANYGYTF
CDR3 DNA: TGTGCCAGCTCACCACCACAGGTAGCTAACTATGGCTACACCTTC
clone size: medium-sized
D gene: NA
V gene: TRBV18
J gene: TRBJ1-2

CDR3 protein: CVRSSGGPVGELFF
CDR3 DNA: TGTGTCAGAAGCTCAGGAGGCCCTGTCGGGGAGCTGTTTTTT
clone size: NA
D gene: NA
V gene: TRBV7-5
J gene: TRBJ2-2

CDR3 protein: CASSLFPKARATEAFF
CDR3 DNA: TGTGCCAGCAGCTTATTTCCGAAGGCTCGGGCCACTGAAGCTTTCTTT
clone size: NA
D gene: NA
V gene: TRBV11-2
J gene: TRBJ1-1

CDR3 protein: CASSWTGPRAEAFF
CDR3 DNA: TGTGCCAGCAGTTGGACAGGGCCGAGGGCTGAAGCTTTCTTT
clone size: NA
D gene: TRBD1
V gene: TRBV6-5
J gene: TRBJ1-1

CDR3 protein: CASSLTIRVNTEAFF
CDR3 DNA: TGCGCCAGCAGCTTGACCATCAGGGTGAACACTGAAGCTTTCTTT
clone size: NA
D gene: NA
V gene: TRBV5-1
J gene: TRBJ1-1

CDR3 protein: CASSLDPLLAGGRCEQFF
CDR3 DNA: TGTGCCAGCAGCTTAGACCCTTTACTAGCGGGGGGGCGGTGTGAGCAGTTCTTC
clone size: few
D gene: TRBD2
V gene: TRBV7-2
J gene: TRBJ2-1

CDR3 protein: CASSFDSREQYF
CDR3 DNA: TGTGCCAGCAGTTTCGACAGCCGCGAGCAGTACTTC
clone size: once
D gene: NA
V gene: TRBV27
J gene: TRBJ2-7

CDR3 protein: CSASEGTSAYEQYF
CDR3 DNA: TGCAGTGCTAGTGAAGGGACTAGCGCCTACGAGCAGTACTTC
clone size: NA
D gene: TRBD2
V gene: TRBV20-1
J gene: TRBJ2-7

CDR3 protein: CASSRGGTISTDTQYF
CDR3 DNA: TGTGCCAGCAGCCGGGGGGGGACAATTAGCACAGATACGCAGTATTTT
clone size: NA
D gene: NA
V gene: TRBV3-1/TRBV3-2
J gene: TRBJ2-3

CDR3 protein: CASSRDEANYGYTF
CDR3 DNA: TGTGCCAGCAGCCGCGACGAAGCAAACTATGGCTACACCTTC
clone size: NA
D gene: NA
V gene: TRBV16
J gene: TRBJ1-2

CDR3 protein: CASRAGGATEAFF
CDR3 DNA: TGTGCCAGCAGAGCGGGTGGGGCCACTGAAGCTTTCTTT
clone size: NA
D gene: NA
V gene: TRBV7-8
J gene: TRBJ1-1

CDR3 protein: CASTTTWGEQFF
CDR3 DNA: TGTGCCAGCACCACGACGTGGGGGGAGCAGTTCTTC
clone size: NA
D gene: NA
V gene: TRBV6-5
J gene: TRBJ2-1

CDR3 protein: CASRTSGGRGHEQYF
CDR3 DNA: TGTGCCAGCAGAACATCTGGGGGCAGGGGGCACGAGCAGTACTTC
clone size: NA
D gene: TRBD1
V gene: TRBV27
J gene: TRBJ2-7

CDR3 protein: CASSDRYSNQPQHF
CDR3 DNA: TGTGCCAGCAGTGACAGATATAGCAATCAGCCCCAGCATTTT
clone size: NA
D gene: NA
V gene: TRBV2
J gene: TRBJ1-5

CDR3 protein: CASSIGVRLNTEAFF
CDR3 DNA: TGTGCCAGTAGTATAGGAGTACGCCTGAACACTGAAGCTTTCTTT
clone size: few
D gene: NA
V gene: TRBV19
J gene: TRBJ1-1

CDR3 protein: CASRDRGLFYEQYF
CDR3 DNA: TGTGCCAGCAGAGACAGGGGGCTATTTTACGAGCAGTACTTC
clone size: NA
D gene: TRBD1
V gene: TRBV2
J gene: TRBJ2-7

CDR3 protein: CASSDLSGGGLTGELFF
CDR3 DNA: TGTGCCAGCAGTGATCTTTCAGGGGGAGGTTTAACCGGGGAGCTGTTTTTT
clone size: NA
D gene: NA
V gene: TRBV2
J gene: TRBJ2-2

CDR3 protein: CASSPVGAQETQYF
CDR3 DNA: TGTGCCAGCAGTCCCGTGGGGGCCCAAGAGACCCAGTACTTC
clone size: NA
D gene: NA
V gene: TRBV6-5
J gene: TRBJ2-5

CDR3 protein: CASSFGNTGELFF
CDR3 DNA: TGTGCCAGCAGCTTCGGGAACACCGGGGAGCTGTTTTTT
clone size: NA
D gene: NA
V gene: TRBV5-4
J gene: TRBJ2-2

CDR3 protein: CAGSAGTGYGYTF
CDR3 DNA: TGTGCCGGCTCGGCCGGGACCGGTTATGGCTACACCTTC
clone size: NA
D gene: NA
V gene: TRBV5-4
J gene: TRBJ1-2

CDR3 protein: CASSYSKDRGEKLFF
CDR3 DNA: TGTGCCAGCAGTTACAGTAAGGACCGTGGTGAAAAACTGTTTTTT
clone size: NA
D gene: NA
V gene: TRBV6-2/TRBV6-3
J gene: TRBJ1-4

CDR3 protein: CASSQAGTGIYNEQFF
CDR3 DNA: TGCGCCAGCAGCCAAGCCGGGACAGGGATATACAATGAGCAGTTCTTC
clone size: once
D gene: TRBD1
V gene: TRBV4-3
J gene: TRBJ2-1

CDR3 protein: CASTPGAKSGELFF
CDR3 DNA: TGTGCCAGCACCCCCGGGGCCAAATCCGGGGAGCTGTTTTTT
clone size: NA
D gene: NA
V gene: TRBV6-2/TRBV6-3
J gene: TRBJ2-2

CDR3 protein: CASNLIAADTQYF
CDR3 DNA: TGTGCCAGCAACTTGATTGCGGCCGATACGCAGTATTTT
clone size: once
D gene: NA
V gene: TRBV5-8
J gene: TRBJ2-3

CDR3 protein: CASSLNGLAGDNEQFF
CDR3 DNA: TGTGCCAGCAGCTTAAACGGCTTGGCTGGGGACAATGAGCAGTTCTTC
clone size: once
D gene: NA
V gene: TRBV7-3
J gene: TRBJ2-1

CDR3 protein: CASSLEEGSEAFF
CDR3 DNA: TGTGCCAGTAGTCTCGAGGAGGGGTCCGAAGCTTTCTTT
clone size: few
D gene: NA
V gene: TRBV19
J gene: TRBJ1-1

CDR3 protein: CATGFLTEQFF
CDR3 DNA: TGTGCCACCGGGTTCCTCACAGAGCAGTTCTTC
clone size: NA
D gene: NA
V gene: TRBV6-5
J gene: TRBJ2-1

CDR3 protein: CASSGRDRDPYGYTF
CDR3 DNA: TGTGCCAGCAGTGGCCGGGACAGGGATCCCTATGGCTACACCTTC
clone size: once
D gene: TRBD1
V gene: TRBV28
J gene: TRBJ1-2

CDR3 protein: CASSYGAAGDEKLFF
CDR3 DNA: TGTGCCAGCAGTTACGGGGCGGCAGGGGATGAAAAACTGTTTTTT
clone size: NA
D gene: NA
V gene: TRBV6-6
J gene: TRBJ1-4

CDR3 protein: CASSLGRNTEAFF
CDR3 DNA: TGTGCCAGCAGTTTGGGCCGGAACACTGAAGCTTTCTTT
clone size: NA
D gene: NA
V gene: TRBV28
J gene: TRBJ1-1

CDR3 protein: CASSLSTDTQYF
CDR3 DNA: TGTGCCAGCAGCCTTAGTACGGATACGCAGTATTTT
clone size: once
D gene: NA
V gene: TRBV3-1/TRBV3-2
J gene: TRBJ2-3

CDR3 protein: CASTSGTNYEQYF
CDR3 DNA: TGTGCCAGCACGTCCGGGACCAACTACGAGCAGTACTTC
clone size: NA
D gene: NA
V gene: TRBV6-5
J gene: TRBJ2-7

CDR3 protein: CASILSSGQGNRYTF
CDR3 DNA: TGTGCCAGCATCCTCTCCTCGGGGCAGGGCAACCGCTACACCTTC
clone size: NA
D gene: NA
V gene: TRBV3-1/TRBV3-2
J gene: TRBJ1-2

CDR3 protein: CASSRGQGGNEQYF
CDR3 DNA: TGTGCCAGCAGCCGGGGACAGGGAGGAAACGAGCAGTACTTC
clone size: NA
D gene: TRBD1
V gene: TRBV7-9
J gene: TRBJ2-7

CDR3 protein: CAWSSTDSNQPQHF
CDR3 DNA: TGTGCCTGGAGCAGCACAGATAGCAATCAGCCCCAGCATTTT
clone size: NA
D gene: NA
V gene: TRBV30
J gene: TRBJ1-5

CDR3 protein: CASSEIRVHTYEQYF
CDR3 DNA: TGTGCCAGCAGCGAAATCCGGGTACACACCTACGAGCAGTACTTC
clone size: NA
D gene: NA
V gene: TRBV7-2
J gene: TRBJ2-7

CDR3 protein: CASSLPLFRQGANQPQHF
CDR3 DNA: TGTGCCAGCAGTTTACCTCTGTTTCGCCAGGGGGCCAATCAGCCCCAGCATTTT
clone size: NA
D gene: TRBD1
V gene: TRBV28
J gene: TRBJ1-5

CDR3 protein: CASSGGLFSYEQYF
CDR3 DNA: TGTGCCAGCAGCGGGGGGCTTTTCTCCTACGAGCAGTACTTC
clone size: once
D gene: NA
V gene: TRBV3-1/TRBV3-2
J gene: TRBJ2-7

CDR3 protein: CASSLVSGANVLTF
CDR3 DNA: TGCGCCAGCAGCTTGGTCTCTGGGGCCAACGTCCTGACTTTC
clone size: NA
D gene: NA
V gene: TRBV5-1
J gene: TRBJ2-6

CDR3 protein: CASSYSWISGSYGFSETQYF
CDR3 DNA: TGTGCCAGCAGTTACTCTTGGATTAGCGGGAGCTATGGGTTTTCAGAGACCCAGTACTTC
clone size: few
D gene: TRBD2
V gene: TRBV6-2/TRBV6-3
J gene: TRBJ2-5